This T cell receptor (beta chain) was sequenced during a study of blood T cells in healthy people across ages (dated by TCRdb to between 2015 and 2017). Turning to the overall study: In model experiments, template switching captured roughly one uniquely barcoded TCR beta cDNA molecule for every two T cells. The study measured age-related changes in TCR beta repertoire diversity using deep sequencing normalized with unique cDNA molecular identifiers. Four age groups were formed from the donors: young (average roughly 15 years), middle-aged (approximately 39), aged (around 62) and long-lived (less than 85). To avoid experimental bias, donors of different ages were randomly spread across the sequencing lanes. The study analyzed two additional independent replicas of 1 million unique cDNA reads from the same blood draw for two donors, one aged 18 to 30 and one aged 80 or older.

As concerns this clonotype: The target of this receptor is not known. The germline gene is not matched at one end of the junction; a read error may be the cause.

Including cysteine and phenylalanine, the CDR3 has 14 amino acids. Only the CDR3 portion is preserved as DNA: 42 bases, with reading frame beginning at the first base. CDR1 and CDR2 (MDHEN, SYDVKM) derive from the germline V gene. What the study reported, not specific to this receptor: Observed TCR beta diversity correlated strongly with the percentage of naive T cells measured by flow cytometry. Total diversity estimates from one million sequenced T cells were considered lower bounds and underestimates. Observed TCR beta diversity per million T cells fell roughly linearly with age, and a significant reduction was already apparent by age around 44. Because donor CMV infection status was unknown, age-related changes in expanded clonotypes were potentially confounded. Compared with the aged group, more naive CD4+ T cells, fewer expanded clones and increased TCR diversity were shown by the long-lived group, suggesting age selection. Because profiling used bulk unsorted PBMCs, naive and antigen-experienced compartments could not be compared conclusively.

Donors were approximately 42 systemically healthy Caucasian individuals from Russia aged roughly 6 to 90 years. Ten milliliters of peripheral blood were drawn from each donor into EDTA-treated Vacutainer tubes. PBMCs were isolated by Ficoll-Paque density-gradient centrifugation, with at least 6 million obtained per sample. Total RNA was extracted from PBMCs with Trizol reagent, with at least 5 micrograms obtained per sample. Naive CD45RAhigh/CD27high T cell percentages were measured by flow cytometry on a PBMC aliquot from every donor. The library came from 5' RACE. The run used an Illumina HiSeq 2500. A second PCR of roughly 7 to 11 cycles was performed with a sample-barcoded 5' primer and a J-beta primer mix. A template-switch 5' adaptor carrying 12 random nucleotides introduced a unique molecular identifier onto each TCR beta cDNA molecule. Each sample yielded at least 2.5 million CDR3-containing paired-end reads. The Mint cDNA synthesis kit, primed by a TRBC-specific oligonucleotide, was used to synthesize first-strand cDNA from all RNA. All cDNA was treated with uracil-DNA glycosylase and then went through a first 18-cycle PCR with the universal primers M1SS and BC2_uni_R. As for the authors' bioinformatics: Each sample was normalized by randomly selecting 1 million high-quality reads, each carrying a distinct molecular identifier. Reads sharing molecular identifiers were discarded rather than binned into consensus sequences. CDR3 identification, clonotype clustering and error correction used MiTCR with a Q25 quality threshold and the strictest error-elimination algorithm. A nonparametric unseen species model with Euler transformation was used to estimate lower-bound total TCR beta diversity. TCRdb passed the public sequencing reads through fastp at Q25 and MiXCR, retaining productive beta sequences. Entries are consolidated by CDR3 protein sequence, retaining the most common genes and DNA. It is TCRdb's table, rather than the study itself, that gives the V and J calls and clone size. This sample is represented by about 1.8 million distinct CDR3 sequences; around half of them were singletons. Less than 2.5% of the sample goes to the ten largest clones.

The V gene is TRBV28 and the J gene is TRBJ2-4; TRBD1 is perhaps the D gene, given 6 matching bases. The J call may not be correct, given that the DNA end is closer to TRBJ2-7. Sample: blood. This sequence originates from a woman in her thirties or forties in good health. Here is the DNA: TGTGTCAGCACCAAATCAGGGGTTGGGGACGAGCAGTACTTC. Its coded protein is CVSTKSGVGDEQYF.